Each of the 12 T cell receptor beta chains below was sequenced from the same sample in a study of post-analysis software for immune sequencing data. General observations from the study: Four to six TRBV segments were significantly more frequent in patients than in controls. TRBV5-6, TRBV5-1 and TRBV20-1 were among these segments.

Unique molecular identifiers were present in the TCR beta cDNA libraries. MiXCR, applied by TCRdb to the PCR reads, yields one record per CDR3 protein. The sample includes 750,000 to 950,000 distinct CDR3 sequences, approximately 53% seen only once; the top ten take approximately 4.3%. No antigen has been assigned to these receptors. The material sequenced was blood. All receptors derive from a girl aged 10-17 years with multiple sclerosis.

The chain joins TRBV20-1 to TRBJ2-5; 13 nucleotides match TRBD2. The CDR3 totals 14 residues. With V trimmed by 6 bases and J by 7 bases, 8 bases remained unmatched. The germline gives CDR1 DFQATT, CDR2 SNEGSKA (reference sequence). Here the CDR3 DNA reads TGCAGTGCCAGTACTAGCGGGGGGGCAGGGACCCAGTACTTC. As protein: CSASTSGGAGTQYF.

This chain links TRBV12-3 or TRBV12-4 with TRBJ1-4; D gene unclear. The CDR3 covers 15 residues. V was clipped by 1 base and J by 4 bases, with 10 bases between them. CDR3 residues: CASSLGPTGNEKLFF. CDR3 DNA: TGTGCCAGCAGTTTAGGGCCCACGGGTAATGAAAAACTGTTTTTT.

This clonotype has just one count. The chain has TRBV14 and TRBJ2-1; no firm D call. Germline CDR1 and CDR2: SGHDN and FVKESK. The CDR3 runs 15 residues. Trimming pared 1 base from V and 2 bases from J, leaving 9 bases between. The CDR3 sequence is CASSQAIAPYNEQFF. CDR3 nucleotides: TGTGCCAGCAGCCAAGCGATCGCCCCCTACAATGAGCAGTTCTTC.

V and J are TRBV6-1 and TRBJ2-4; TRBD2 matches 8 bases. The germline CDR1 and CDR2 sequences are MNHNS and SASEGT. Losses at the gene ends were 8 bases for V and 13 bases for J; bases not matched to a gene: 10. This CDR3 contains 12 residues. CDR3 bases: TGTGCCAGCGCAAAGCGGGAGAATGAGCAGTACTTC. This translates into CASAKRENEQYF.

The chain recombines TRBV6-5 with TRBJ2-1; 11 bases agree with TRBD2. Germline V gene sequence: CDR1 MNHEY, CDR2 SVGAGI. The CDR3 has 16 amino acids. The J segment lost 15 bases and the V segment lost 0 bases, leaving 13 bases of the junction unmatched. CDR3 sequence: CASSYSGIELAGALFF. The CDR3 nucleotides are TGTGCCAGCAGTTACTCGGGTATAGAACTAGCGGGAGCGCTGTTCTTC.

The rearrangement joins TRBV6-1 to TRBJ2-7; 14 nucleotides align to TRBD2. Unmatched junction bases numbered 12, after V lost 8 bases and J lost 0 bases. Looked up from germline, CDR1 is MNHNS and CDR2 is SASEGT. The length of the CDR3 is 18 residues. The CDR3 sequence: CASASRTSGGSPSYEQYF. The CDR3 DNA follows: TGTGCCAGCGCTTCCCGGACTAGCGGGGGGTCTCCCTCCTACGAGCAGTACTTC.

The J gene is TRBJ1-1, the V gene TRBV29-1; no clear D gene. The V gene lost 4 bases and the J gene lost 9 bases, with 6 bases spanning the gap. CDR1 and CDR2 from the germline V gene are SQVTM and ANQGSEA. There are 9 residues in the CDR3. CDR3 region: CSVGSKAFF. The CDR3 nucleotides read TGCAGCGTTGGGTCAAAAGCTTTCTTT. Together with reference TRBV29-1 and TRBJ1-1, the CDR3 gives the full variable domain: SAVISQKPSRDICQRGTSLTIQCQVDSQVTMMFWYRQQPGQSLTLIATANQGSEATYESGFVIDKFPISRPNLTFSTLTVSNMSPEDSSIYLCSVGSKAFFGQGTRLTVV.

The chain links TRBV7-9 to TRBJ2-4; D may be TRBD1 or TRBD2 (5 bases each). Germline assignment: CDR1 SEHNR and CDR2 FQNEAQ (reference sequence). Trimming took off 5 bases at V and 0 bases at J, with 20 bases between the two ends. The CDR3 is 18 amino acids. The CDR3 nucleotides are TGTGCCAGCAGCCCTCATAGCCCCCTGGGGACAGCCAAAAACATTCAGTACTTC. This translates into CASSPHSPLGTAKNIQYF.

The chain carries TRBV6-5 and TRBJ2-7; 11 nucleotides match TRBD1. The V gene's germline CDR1 is MNHEY and CDR2 SVGAGI. The V and J ends lost 6 bases and 3 bases, in that order; junction bases with no gene match: 4. The CDR3 has 14 amino acids. DNA of the CDR3: TGTGCCAGCAGGCGGGGACAGGGGGACTACGAGCAGTACTTC. Translation: CASRRGQGDYEQYF.

The V gene is TRBV7-3, the J gene TRBJ2-4; D might be TRBD2 (6 bases). The J call may be mistaken, given a closer DNA end match to TRBJ2-7. The CDR3 consists of 16 residues. Germline V gives CDR1 SGHTA, CDR2 FQGTGA. This CDR3 is CASSLTFRGNYYEQYF. The CDR3 DNA reads TGTGCCAGCAGCTTAACCTTCCGGGGGAATTATTACGAGCAGTACTTC.

The chain recombines TRBV20-1 with TRBJ2-3; 13 nucleotides match TRBD2. This CDR3 has 14 amino acids. Germline assignment: CDR1 DFQATT and CDR2 SNEGSKA (reference sequence). With 6 bases clipped from V and 4 bases from J, the junction kept 4 bases outside the gene matches. The CDR3 is CSAGTSGKSDTQYF. The CDR3 bases are TGCAGTGCGGGGACTAGCGGGAAGTCAGATACGCAGTATTTT.

There are a few counts of this clonotype. V is TRBV20-1 and J is TRBJ2-5; maybe TRBD2 (6 bases). The germline CDR1 and CDR2 sequences are DFQATT and SNEGSKA (reference sequence). V was clipped by 7 bases and J by 2 bases, with 23 bases between them. This CDR3 comprises 16 residues. The CDR3 loop reads CSVITSRLASQETQYF. The CDR3 region has the DNA TGCAGTGTAATAACTTCTCGGCTAGCGTCGCAAGAGACCCAGTACTTC.